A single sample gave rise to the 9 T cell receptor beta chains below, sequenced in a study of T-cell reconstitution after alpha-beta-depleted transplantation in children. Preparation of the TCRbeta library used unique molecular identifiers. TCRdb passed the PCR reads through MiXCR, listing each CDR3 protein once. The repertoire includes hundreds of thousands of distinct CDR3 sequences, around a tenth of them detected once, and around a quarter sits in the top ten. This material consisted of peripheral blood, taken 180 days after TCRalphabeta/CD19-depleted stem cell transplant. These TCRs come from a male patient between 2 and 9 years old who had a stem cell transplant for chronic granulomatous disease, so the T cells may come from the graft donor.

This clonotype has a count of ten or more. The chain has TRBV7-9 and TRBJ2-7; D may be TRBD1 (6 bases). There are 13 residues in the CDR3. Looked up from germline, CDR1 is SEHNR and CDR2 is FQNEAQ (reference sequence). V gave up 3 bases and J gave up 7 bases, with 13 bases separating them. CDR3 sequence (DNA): TGTGCCAGCAGCTTGGGACACTTTAGGGAGCAGTACTTC. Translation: CASSLGHFREQYF.

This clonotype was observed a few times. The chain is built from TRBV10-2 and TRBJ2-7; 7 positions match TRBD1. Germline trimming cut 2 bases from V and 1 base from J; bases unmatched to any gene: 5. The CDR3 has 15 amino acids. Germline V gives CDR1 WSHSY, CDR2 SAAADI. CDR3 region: CASSEVAGGSYEQYF. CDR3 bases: TGCGCCAGCAGTGAGGTGGCAGGGGGATCCTACGAGCAGTACTTC.

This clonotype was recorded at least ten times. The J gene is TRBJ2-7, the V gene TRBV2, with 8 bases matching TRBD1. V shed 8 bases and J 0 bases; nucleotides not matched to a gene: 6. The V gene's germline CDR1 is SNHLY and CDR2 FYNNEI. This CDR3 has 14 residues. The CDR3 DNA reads TGTGCCAGCGGGGGACAGGACCCCTCCTACGAGCAGTACTTC. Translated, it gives CASGGQDPSYEQYF.

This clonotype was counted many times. The CDR3 region has the DNA TGTGCCAGCAGCTTAACAAGCTCCTACAATGAGCAGTTCTTC. Its protein product is CASSLTSSYNEQFF. The chain uses TRBV7-9 and TRBJ2-1; no clear D gene. V lost 2 bases and J lost 0, with 5 bases in between. The CDR3 spans 14 residues. The germline V gene encodes CDR1 SEHNR and CDR2 FQNEAQ (reference sequence).

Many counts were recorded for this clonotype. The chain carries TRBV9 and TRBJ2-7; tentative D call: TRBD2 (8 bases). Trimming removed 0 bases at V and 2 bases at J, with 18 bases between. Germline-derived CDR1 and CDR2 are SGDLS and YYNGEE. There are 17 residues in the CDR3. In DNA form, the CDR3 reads TGTGCCAGCAGCGTAGGTGTTCGGGAGGGGGCCACCTACGAGCAGTACTTC. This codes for CASSVGVREGATYEQYF.

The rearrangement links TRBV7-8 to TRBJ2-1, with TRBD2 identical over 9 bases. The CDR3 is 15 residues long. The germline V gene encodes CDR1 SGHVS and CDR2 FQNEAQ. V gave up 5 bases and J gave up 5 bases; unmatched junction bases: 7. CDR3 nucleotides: TGTGCCAGCAGCCCGATTAGCGGGGGCAACAATGAGCAGTTCTTC. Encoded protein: CASSPISGGNNEQFF.

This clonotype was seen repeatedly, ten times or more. CDR3 amino acids: CASSPGTGFLGWHF. The CDR3 DNA follows: TGTGCCAGCAGCCCCGGGACAGGGTTTCTTGGTTGGCATTTT. The genes are TRBV27 and TRBJ1-5; 9 bases fit TRBD1. The ends lost 6 bases at V and 15 bases at J; junction bases unmatched: 15. CDR3 size: 14 residues. Germline assignment: CDR1 MNHEY and CDR2 SMNVEV (reference sequence).

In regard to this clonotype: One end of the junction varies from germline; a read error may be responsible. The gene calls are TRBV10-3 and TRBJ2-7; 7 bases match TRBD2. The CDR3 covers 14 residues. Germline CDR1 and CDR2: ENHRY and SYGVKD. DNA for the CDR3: TGTGCCATCAGTGCAACGGGAGGCCCTCACGATCAGTACTTC. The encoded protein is CAISATGGPHDQYF.

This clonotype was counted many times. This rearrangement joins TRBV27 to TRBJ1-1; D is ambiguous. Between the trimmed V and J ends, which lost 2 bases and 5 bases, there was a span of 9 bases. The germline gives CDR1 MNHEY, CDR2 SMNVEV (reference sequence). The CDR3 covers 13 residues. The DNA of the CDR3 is TGTGCCAGCAGTTTAGGGGAAGGGACTGAAGCTTTCTTT. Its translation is CASSLGEGTEAFF.